This TCR beta chain was found in a study of PD-L1 blockade in urothelial cancer. As for time point: pretreatment peripheral blood. Enrolled patients showed locally advanced or metastatic urothelial carcinoma. CDR1 is SGDLS, CDR2 YYNGEE, per germline. The V and J ends lost 0 bases and 4 bases, in that order; junction bases with no gene match: 7. The CDR3 covers 18 residues. TCRdb's copy holds only in-frame clones and misses some; the assay was immunoSEQ multiplex PCR. The table lists about 130,000 clones, around 85% of them singletons. This clonotype was sampled from a man over 45 with urothelial cancer. This chain connects TRBV9 to TRBJ2-2; 12 nucleotides agree with TRBD2. The sequencing used PBMCs, collected around atezolizumab (anti-PD-L1) treatment. Here the CDR3 DNA reads TGTGCCAGCAGCGTAGCGACTAGCGGGAGTCTGTCCACCGGGGAGCTGTTTTTT. Amino acid sequence: CASSVATSGSLSTGELFF.